This T cell receptor beta chain originates from a study of OX40 agonist ivuxolimab in advanced cancers. Study summary: Ivuxolimab was administered intravenously to patients at 0.01 to 10 mg/kg every 2 weeks. Dose-escalation cases comprised hepatocellular carcinoma, melanoma, renal cell or head and neck cancer.

Sequencing used immunoSEQ multiplex PCR; TCRdb keeps in-frame clones, though not all of them. Altogether 35,000 to 45,000 clones are present, 75% to 90% being singletons, with the ten largest covering about 12%. CDR3 length equals 14 residues. Trimming took 1 base from V and 0 from J, leaving 6 bases between them. CDR1 and CDR2 from the germline V gene are LGHNA and YNFKEQ. The specimen was CD4+ or CD8+ T cells sorted from blood, collected in a trial of the OX40 agonist ivuxolimab. The genes are TRBV4-2 and TRBJ1-2; D ambiguous. This clonotype originated in an adult with an advanced solid tumor such as melanoma, head and neck, liver or kidney cancer. The chain's CDR3 is CASSQGGSNYGYTF. DNA for the CDR3: TGTGCCAGCAGCCAAGGGGGATCTAACTATGGCTACACCTTC.